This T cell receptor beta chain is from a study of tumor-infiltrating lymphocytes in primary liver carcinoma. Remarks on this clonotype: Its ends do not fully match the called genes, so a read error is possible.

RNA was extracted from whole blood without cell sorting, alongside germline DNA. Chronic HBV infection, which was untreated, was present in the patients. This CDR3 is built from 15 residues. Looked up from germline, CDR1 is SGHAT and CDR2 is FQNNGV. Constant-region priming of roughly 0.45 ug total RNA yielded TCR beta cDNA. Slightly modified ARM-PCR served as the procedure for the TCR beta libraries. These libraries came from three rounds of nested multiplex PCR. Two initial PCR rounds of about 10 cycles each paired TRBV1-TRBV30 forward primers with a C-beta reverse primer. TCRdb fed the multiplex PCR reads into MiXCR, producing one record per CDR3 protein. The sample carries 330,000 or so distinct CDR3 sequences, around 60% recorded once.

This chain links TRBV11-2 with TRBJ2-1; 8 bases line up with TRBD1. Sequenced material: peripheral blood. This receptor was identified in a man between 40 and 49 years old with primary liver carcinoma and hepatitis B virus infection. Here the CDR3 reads CASSRRDRHNNEQFF. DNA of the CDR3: TGTGCAAGCAGCCGCCGGGACAGGCATAACAATGAGCAGTTCTTC.